This T cell receptor (beta chain) was captured in a study of blood T cell repertoires in COVID-19. Study-level information: Sources were T cells, B-cell-depleted T cells, or PBMCs; the material itself was cDNA or gDNA.

J was trimmed by 8 bases and V by 2 bases; bases with no gene match: 1. This CDR3 has 12 amino acids. The V gene's germline CDR1 is MDHEN and CDR2 SYDVKM. Produced via immunoSEQ multiplex PCR; TCRdb's table is partial and in-frame only. The data contain roughly 210,000 clones, approximately 80% of them seen just once; the ten biggest clones take up roughly a tenth. The chain uses TRBV28 and TRBJ2-3, with 7 bases aligning to TRBD1. The receptor comes from a woman aged 80 or over with COVID-19, enrolled during active disease. The source material was peripheral blood. In nucleotides, the CDR3 is TGTGCCAGCAGTTTACCAGGGGGTACGCAGTATTTT. Amino acid sequence: CASSLPGGTQYF.